One sample yielded the 15 T cell receptor beta chains listed below, sequenced in a study of T-cell reconstitution after alpha-beta-depleted transplantation in children. Library preparation (for TCRbeta) was performed with unique molecular identifiers. Each CDR3 protein gets one entry after TCRdb re-called the PCR reads with MiXCR. The sample lists about 310,000 distinct CDR3 sequences; around 20% were seen once. The source was PBMCs, mostly from graft donor cells, collected 180 days after TCRalphabeta/CD19-depleted stem cell transplant. These receptors were obtained from a male patient younger than 18 who had a stem cell transplant for acute lymphoblastic leukemia, so the T cells may come from the graft donor.

In this sample, this clonotype turned up a few times. CDR3 loop: CSVPDMIMYNEQFF. In DNA, the CDR3 is TGCAGCGTTCCCGACATGATTATGTACAATGAGCAGTTCTTC. This chain connects TRBV29-1 to TRBJ2-1; D remains ambiguous. Germline V gene data show CDR1 as SQVTM and CDR2 as ANQGSEA. Between the trimmed V and J ends, which lost 5 bases and 4 bases, there was a span of 15 bases. This CDR3 is built from 14 residues.

Only a few counts were recorded for this clonotype. The chain recombines TRBV7-2 with TRBJ2-3; D perhaps matches TRBD1 (5 bases). This CDR3 contains 15 residues. Germline V CDR1 and CDR2: SGHTA, FQGNSA. Trimming stripped 8 bases from V and 5 bases from J, with 20 bases between. CDR3 sequence reads: CASAQGVVFKDTQYF. In nucleotides, the CDR3 is TGTGCCAGCGCCCAAGGGGTAGTCTTTAAAGATACGCAGTATTTT. Looking up the rest from reference TRBV7-2 and TRBJ2-3 gives the full variable domain: GAGVSQSPSNKVTEKGKDVELRCDPISGHTALYWYRQSLGQGLEFLIYFQGNSAPDKSGLPSDRFSAERTGGSVSTLTIQRTQQEDSAVYLCASAQGVVFKDTQYFGPGTRLTVL.

This clonotype has only a few counts. This chain joins TRBV29-1 and TRBJ2-1, with a tentative D call TRBD2 (6 bases). This CDR3 is 12 amino acids long. Trimming removed 6 bases at V and 1 base at J, with 7 bases between. Germline V lookup: CDR1 SQVTM, CDR2 ANQGSEA. The CDR3 protein is CSVRGSYNEQFF. Written as DNA, the CDR3 is TGCAGCGTCCGGGGGTCCTACAATGAGCAGTTCTTC.

This clonotype was counted only a few times. This chain joins TRBV12-3 or TRBV12-4 and TRBJ2-6; the D gene could be TRBD1 or TRBD2 (5 bases each). There are 14 residues in the CDR3. Between the trimmed V and J ends, which lost 10 bases and 1 base, there was a span of 11 bases. CDR3 sequence (DNA): TGTGCCACCGATTGGGGGTCTGGGGCCAACGTCCTGACTTTC. Protein sequence: CATDWGSGANVLTF.

This clonotype was detected only once. The genes are TRBV12-3 or TRBV12-4 and TRBJ2-7; 8 positions agree with TRBD2. V gave up 5 bases and J gave up 3 bases; unmatched junction bases: 6. The length of the CDR3 is 14 residues. The CDR3 sequence is CASSPGLEDYEQYF. Here the CDR3 DNA reads TGTGCCAGCAGTCCGGGACTAGAAGACTACGAGCAGTACTTC.

V gene TRBV19 combines with J gene TRBJ2-5; 7 bases align to TRBD1. The trim removed 6 bases at V and 5 bases at J, leaving 6 bases unmatched. The CDR3 runs 13 residues. The germline V gene has CDR1 LNHDA and CDR2 SQIVND (reference sequence). CDR3 in amino acids: CASRPRGMETQYF. CDR3 bases: TGTGCCAGTAGGCCCAGGGGGATGGAGACCCAGTACTTC.

The V and J genes are TRBV5-1 and TRBJ1-2; D possibly corresponds to TRBD1 (5 bases). Germline V CDR1 and CDR2: SGHRS, YFSETQ. Trimming shortened V by 0 bases and J by 7 bases, and 10 bases separated the two germline ends. The CDR3 spans 13 residues. The CDR3 region has the DNA TGCGCCAGCAGCTTGGATCAGGGCCGTGGCTACACCTTC. It yields the protein CASSLDQGRGYTF.

V is TRBV12-3 or TRBV12-4 and J is TRBJ2-2, with 8 bases matching TRBD2. The trim removed 8 bases at V and 4 bases at J, leaving 9 bases unmatched. The CDR3 sequence is 15 residues long. The CDR3 sequence: CASGTSLYPTGELFF. The DNA of the CDR3 is TGTGCCAGCGGGACTAGTTTATACCCCACCGGGGAGCTGTTTTTT.

The genes are TRBV20-1 and TRBJ2-5; TRBD1 aligns across 7 bases. This CDR3 is 15 amino acids long. Trimming removed 5 bases from V and 1 base from J; junction bases left unmatched: 10. Looked up from germline, CDR1 is DFQATT and CDR2 is SNEGSKA (reference sequence). This chain's CDR3 is CSARNYRDSQETQYF. CDR3 nucleotides: TGCAGTGCTCGAAACTACCGGGACAGCCAAGAGACCCAGTACTTC.

This clonotype was seen a handful of times. J is TRBJ2-1 and V is TRBV12-3 or TRBV12-4; TRBD1 aligns across 8 bases. V trimming: 4 bases; J trimming: 8 bases; junction bases outside the gene matches: 7. The CDR3 is made up of 14 amino acids. The CDR3 reads CASSSTTDRDEQFF. Here the CDR3 DNA reads TGTGCCAGCAGTTCTACAACGGACAGGGATGAGCAGTTCTTC.

The chain employs TRBV3-1 and TRBJ2-2; D unclear. This CDR3 has 14 amino acids. The germline V gene has CDR1 LGHDT and CDR2 YNNKEL (reference sequence). Trimming took off 0 bases at V and 4 bases at J, with 6 bases between the two ends. The CDR3 reads CASSQDRSTGELFF. CDR3 coding DNA: TGTGCCAGCAGCCAAGATCGGTCCACCGGGGAGCTGTTTTTT.

This clonotype was seen more than once but under ten times. The chain links TRBV27 to TRBJ2-7; 7 bases match TRBD1. V trimming: 7 bases; J trimming: 2 bases; junction bases outside the gene matches: 8. The CDR3 is made up of 14 amino acids. CDR1 MNHEY and CDR2 SMNVEV come from the germline V gene (reference sequence). CDR3 protein: CASNLRQGAYEQYF. CDR3 in DNA: TGTGCCAGCAACCTTCGGCAGGGGGCCTACGAGCAGTACTTC.

In this sample, this clonotype turned up a few times. J is TRBJ2-2 and V is TRBV5-1; possible D gene TRBD2, 5 bases. Trimming stripped 2 bases from V and 1 base from J, with 12 bases between. This CDR3 has 16 residues. In germline, CDR1 is SGHRS, CDR2 YFSETQ. In DNA, the CDR3 is TGCGCCAGCAGCTTATGGGCCAGCGGGAACACCGGGGAGCTGTTTTTT. Amino acid sequence: CASSLWASGNTGELFF.

Only a few counts were recorded for this clonotype. The chain links TRBV29-1 to TRBJ2-1; 7 nucleotides align to TRBD2. Germline V lookup: CDR1 SQVTM, CDR2 ANQGSEA. V trimming: 7 bases; J trimming: 7 bases; junction bases outside the gene matches: 10. The CDR3 sequence is 13 residues long. CDR3 nucleotides: TGCAGCGCCGGACTAGTTCAAACGAATGAGCAGTTCTTC. This translates into CSAGLVQTNEQFF.

The chain recombines TRBV18 with TRBJ2-1; D is unresolved. Germline V gene sequence: CDR1 KGHSH, CDR2 LQKENI. This CDR3 contains 12 residues. V lost 3 bases and J lost 7, with 7 bases in between. The CDR3 sequence is CASSPLSNEQFF. DNA of the CDR3: TGTGCCAGCTCACCTCTTAGTAATGAGCAGTTCTTC.